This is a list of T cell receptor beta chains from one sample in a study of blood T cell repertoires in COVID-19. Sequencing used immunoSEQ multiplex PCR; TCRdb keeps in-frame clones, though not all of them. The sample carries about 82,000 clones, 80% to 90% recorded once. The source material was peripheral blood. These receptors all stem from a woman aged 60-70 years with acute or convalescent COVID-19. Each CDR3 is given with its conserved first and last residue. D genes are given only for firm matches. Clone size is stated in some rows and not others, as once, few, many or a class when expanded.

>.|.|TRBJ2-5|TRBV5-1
TGCGCCAGCAGCTTGGGGAGTCAAGAGACCCAGTACTTC
CASSLGSQETQYF
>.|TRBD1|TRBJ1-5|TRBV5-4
TGTGCCAGCAGCGACGGACGGACAGGGAGTAGCAATCAGCCCCAGCATTTT
CASSDGRTGSSNQPQHF
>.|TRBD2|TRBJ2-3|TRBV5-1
TGCGCCAGCAGCTTGGTAGCGGGAGATGGGACAGATACGCAGTATTTT
CASSLVAGDGTDTQYF
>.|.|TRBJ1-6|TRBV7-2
TGTGCCAGCAGCTACGTGGAGTATTCACCCCTCCACTTT
CASSYVEYSPLHF
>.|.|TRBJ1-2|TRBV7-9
TGTGCCAGCAGCTTAGTTCTGGGGCAGGGAGGCGGCTACACCTTC
CASSLVLGQGGGYTF
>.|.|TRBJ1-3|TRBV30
TGTGCCTGGAGGAAGGAGCGGGTGAGGAACACCATATATTTT
CAWRKERVRNTIYF
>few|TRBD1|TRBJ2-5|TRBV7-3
TGTGCCAGCAGCCGGGGGACAGGGAAAGAGACCCAGTACTTC
CASSRGTGKETQYF
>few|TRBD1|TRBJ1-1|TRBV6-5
TGTGCCAGTCGGGACAGGGCGTTCACTGAAGCTTTCTTT
CASRDRAFTEAFF
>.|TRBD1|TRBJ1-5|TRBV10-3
TGTGCCATCAGCGGACAGGGGATCAATCAGCCCCAGCATTTT
CAISGQGINQPQHF
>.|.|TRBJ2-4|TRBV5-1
TGCGCCAGCAGCTTAGGGGCTCTAGCCAAAAACATTCAGTACTTC
CASSLGALAKNIQYF
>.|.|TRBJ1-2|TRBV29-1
TGCAGCGTTGGTTTGGGGGCAGACTATGGCTACACCTTC
CSVGLGADYGYTF
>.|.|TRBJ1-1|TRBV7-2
TGTGCCAGCAGCAAGTCGCCATCCGGGTTCGAAGCTTTCTTT
CASSKSPSGFEAFF
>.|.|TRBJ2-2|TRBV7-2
TGTGCCAGCAGCTTAGGCGGGCTCATCGCCGGGGAGCTGTTTTTT
CASSLGGLIAGELFF
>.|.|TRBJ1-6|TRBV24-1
TGTGCCACCAGTGATGGGGGGAATTCACCCCTCCACTTT
CATSDGGNSPLHF
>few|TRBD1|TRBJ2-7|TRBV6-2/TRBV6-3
TGTGCCAGCAGTTCCCGGGACAGGGGTAGTTCCTACGAGCAGTACTTC
CASSSRDRGSSYEQYF
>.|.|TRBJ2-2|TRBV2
TGTGCCAGCACCAGGCAGGACACCGGGGAGCTGTTTTTT
CASTRQDTGELFF
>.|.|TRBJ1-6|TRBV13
TGTGCCAGCAGCCCCCGGCCAGTAAGGGGTGGGCAGGATTCACCCCTCCACTTT
CASSPRPVRGGQDSPLHF
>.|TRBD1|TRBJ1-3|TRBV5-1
TGCGCCAGCAGCTTGGAGACAGGGAACGCTGGAAACACCATATATTTT
CASSLETGNAGNTIYF
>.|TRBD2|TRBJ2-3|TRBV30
TGTGCCTGGAGAGACGGACTAGCGGGGCCGCGTGGTACGCAGTATTTT
CAWRDGLAGPRGTQYF
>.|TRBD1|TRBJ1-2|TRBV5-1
TGCGCCAGCAGCCTGGACGGGACAGGGTATAAAGACTATGGCTACACCTTC
CASSLDGTGYKDYGYTF
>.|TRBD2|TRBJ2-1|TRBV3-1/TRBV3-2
TGTGCCAGCAGCCAAGATCGGCCTAGCGGGGGAGATGAGCAGTTCTTC
CASSQDRPSGGDEQFF
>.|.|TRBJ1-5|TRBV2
TGTGCCAGCAACAGTAGGCCGAGGGATCAGCCCCAGCATTTT
CASNSRPRDQPQHF
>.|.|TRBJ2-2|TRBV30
TGTGCCTGGACGGAGGGGCCCGGGGAGCTGTTTTTT
CAWTEGPGELFF
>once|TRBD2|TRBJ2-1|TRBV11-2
TGTGCCAGCAGCCCCTGGACTAGCGGGGGGGCCGATGAGCAGTTCTTC
CASSPWTSGGADEQFF
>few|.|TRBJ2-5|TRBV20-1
TGCAGTGCGGTTGGTCAGAAGACCCAGTACTTC
CSAVGQKTQYF
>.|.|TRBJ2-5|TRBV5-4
TGTGCCAGCAGCTTGGGACAAACAGGGGAGACCCAGTACTTC
CASSLGQTGETQYF